In this sample, the clone carrying this TCR beta chain turned up many times. V was pared by 3 bases and J by 6 bases, with 12 bases between. This CDR3 has 13 amino acids. The V gene's germline CDR1 is SGHAT and CDR2 FQDESV (reference sequence). The study enrolled patients aged 18 to 65 with newly diagnosed hyperthyroidism of under 2 months' duration. This sample is drawn from a study of T cells in Graves' hyperthyroidism and ophthalmopathy. TCR beta CDR3 region amplification was performed from RNA transcripts. First-round RT-PCR of the TCR CDR3 relied on the HTBI primer set. TCRdb recomputed calls from the multiplex PCR reads with MiXCR, one row per CDR3 protein. There are just under 750,000 distinct CDR3 sequences in the sample; roughly 32% occur only once, and more than 25% lies in the top ten.

This sequence was found in a woman aged 40-49 years with Graves' hyperthyroidism. The sample consisted of blood. The chain carries TRBV11-1 and TRBJ2-7; tentative D call: TRBD1 (5 bases). CDR3 loop: CASSLKGKGEQYF. As DNA, the CDR3 is TGTGCCAGCAGCTTGAAGGGGAAAGGCGAGCAGTACTTC.